These 9 T cell receptor beta chains originate from one sample sequenced in a study of cytomegalovirus exposure and HLA in healthy donors. The PCR contained 60 Vbeta and 13 Jbeta primers. Some clones are missing from TCRdb's copy, which holds only in-frame ones; the method was immunoSEQ multiplex PCR. This table holds about 150,000 clones, over 60% found once. The sequencing input was PBMCs. These receptors were taken from a woman aged 25 to 39 in good health and CMV-seropositive.

The rearrangement uses TRBV9 and TRBJ2-1; D remains unclear. Germline V lookup: CDR1 SGDLS, CDR2 YYNGEE. V was shortened by 0 bases and J by 6 bases, with 13 bases between the two germline ends. This CDR3 is 15 amino acids long. The CDR3 reads CASSVDGVSFNEQFF. In DNA, the CDR3 is TGTGCCAGCAGCGTAGACGGTGTTTCTTTCAATGAGCAGTTCTTC.

This clone was counted only a few times. This CDR3 is CASSNVQDHFNYGYTF. DNA of the CDR3: TGTGCCAGTAGTAACGTACAGGACCACTTTAACTATGGCTACACCTTC. This chain connects TRBV19 to TRBJ1-2, with a weak D call TRBD1 (5 bases). CDR1 and CDR2 from the germline V gene are LNHDA and SQIVND (reference sequence). V shed 4 bases and J shed 1 base, with 16 bases lying between them. This CDR3 contains 16 residues.

This chain links TRBV7-9 with TRBJ1-1; D may be TRBD1 (5 bases). The CDR3 has 13 amino acids. V lost 3 bases to trimming and J lost 7 bases, with 12 bases between them. In germline, CDR1 is SEHNR, CDR2 FQNEAQ (reference sequence). The CDR3 DNA follows: TGTGCCAGCAGCTTGTCCGGGGGTGTTGAAGCTTTCTTT. Its translation is CASSLSGGVEAFF.

The V gene is TRBV4-2, the J gene TRBJ1-5, with 7 bases aligning to TRBD1. V lost 3 bases to trimming and J lost 4 bases; unmatched junction nucleotides: 12. This CDR3 spans 17 amino acids. The V gene's germline CDR1 is LGHNA and CDR2 YNFKEQ. The CDR3 DNA follows: TGTGCCAGCAGCCAGACAACGACAGGGCTGGGGAATCAGCCCCAGCATTTT. The encoded protein is CASSQTTTGLGNQPQHF.

On this clone: Within the sample, other DNA sequences also encode this same CDR3. The rearrangement links TRBV5-1 to TRBJ1-2, with a weak D call TRBD1 (6 bases). Germline V lookup: CDR1 SGHRS, CDR2 YFSETQ. The CDR3 loop spans 14 amino acids. V dropped 0 bases and J dropped 4 bases, with 10 bases sitting between them. CDR3 region: CASSLVQGGYGYTF. CDR3 sequence (DNA): TGCGCCAGCAGCTTGGTACAGGGCGGCTATGGCTACACCTTC.

This clone has only one observation. The rearrangement links TRBV4-1 to TRBJ2-7; 9 nucleotides line up with TRBD1. Trimming cost V 1 base and J 0 bases; bases outside gene matches: 1. From germline, CDR1 is MGHRA and CDR2 YSYEKL. The CDR3 is made up of 15 amino acids. CDR3 protein: CASSQGQGGSYEQYF. The CDR3 DNA reads TGCGCCAGCAGCCAAGGACAGGGGGGCTCCTACGAGCAGTACTTC.

V is TRBV6-5 and J is TRBJ2-5, with D perhaps TRBD1 (7 bases). The germline gives CDR1 MNHEY, CDR2 SVGAGI. The CDR3 has 13 amino acids. Trimming left V 6 bases short and J 7 bases short, with 15 bases between. The CDR3: CASSSRGEGTQYF. The CDR3 DNA sequence: TGTGCCAGCAGCTCCAGGGGGGAAGGGACCCAGTACTTC.

A few counts support this clone. The chain recombines TRBV5-4 with TRBJ2-1; maybe TRBD2 (6 bases). The V gene lost 4 bases and the J gene lost 7 bases, with 12 bases spanning the gap. Germline V gene sequence: CDR1 SGHNT, CDR2 YYREEE (reference sequence). The CDR3 has 13 residues. CDR3 residues: CASSPTSTNEQFF. DNA for the CDR3: TGTGCCAGCAGCCCCACTAGCACGAATGAGCAGTTCTTC.

This clone came up once. V is TRBV30 and J is TRBJ1-5, with 7 bases that match TRBD1. V lost 3 bases, J lost 3 bases, and 2 bases stayed unmatched. The CDR3 runs to 13 residues. Germline assignment: CDR1 GTSNPN and CDR2 SVGIG (reference sequence). CDR3 nucleotides: TGTGCCTGGAGGGGACAGATCAATCAGCCCCAGCATTTT. Protein sequence: CAWRGQINQPQHF.